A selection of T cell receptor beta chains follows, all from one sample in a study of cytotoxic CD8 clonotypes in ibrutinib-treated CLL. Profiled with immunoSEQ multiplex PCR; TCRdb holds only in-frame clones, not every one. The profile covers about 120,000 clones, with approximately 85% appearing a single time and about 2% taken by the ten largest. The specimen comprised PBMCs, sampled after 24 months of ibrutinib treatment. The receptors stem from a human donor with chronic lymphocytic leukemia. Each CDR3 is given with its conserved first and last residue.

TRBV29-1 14 CSVEWGILLGEQYF
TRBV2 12 CASSKSTDTQYF
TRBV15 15 CATSRDRAVTYGYTF
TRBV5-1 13 CASSGNYGETQYF
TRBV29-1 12 CSVIGVGSGYTF
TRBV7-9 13 CASSLAQDGTLFF
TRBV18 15 CASSQRTGRNYGYTF
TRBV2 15 CASSLDRSSGNTIYF
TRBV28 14 CASSLLRDLGGYTF
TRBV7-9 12 CASSLRVNEQYF
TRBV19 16 CASQRRGEYYAGELFF
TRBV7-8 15 CASSFSGALNTEAFF
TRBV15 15 CATSRGTGENQPQHF
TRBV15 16 CATSRWTGPTNEKLFF
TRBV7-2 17 CASSPGPGTGYQETQYF
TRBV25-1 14 CASVMTSSNNQQFF
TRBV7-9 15 CASSKLAGPTGELFF
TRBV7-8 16 CASSLKRTGRAQPQHF
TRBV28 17 CASILSAAGVGTGELFF
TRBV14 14 CASSPPEEGDTIYF
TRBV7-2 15 CASSLARSFSHEQYF
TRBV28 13 CASIGQSSFEQYF
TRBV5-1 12 CASSWVGGELFF
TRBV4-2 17 CASSQEPSGLSSYEQYF
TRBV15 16 CATSRARDSSTDTQYF
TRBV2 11 CASSEAYGYTF
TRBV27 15 CASSISRTAGETQYF
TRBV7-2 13 CASSLGNYNEQFF
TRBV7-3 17 CASSPGVAGGPTDTQYF
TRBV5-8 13 CASDETGDYGHTF
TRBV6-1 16 CASSETPARTGDGYTF
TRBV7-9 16 CASSLVLAGGTDTQYF